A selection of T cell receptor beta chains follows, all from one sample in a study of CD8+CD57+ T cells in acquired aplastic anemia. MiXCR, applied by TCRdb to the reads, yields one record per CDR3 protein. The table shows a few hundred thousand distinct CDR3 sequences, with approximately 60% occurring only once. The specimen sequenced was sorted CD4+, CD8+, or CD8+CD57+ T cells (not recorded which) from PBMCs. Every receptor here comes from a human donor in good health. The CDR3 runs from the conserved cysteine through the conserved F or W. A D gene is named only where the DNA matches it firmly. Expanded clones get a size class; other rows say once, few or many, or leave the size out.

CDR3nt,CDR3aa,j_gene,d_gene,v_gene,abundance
TGTGCCAGCAGCTCACAGGGATTAGGCACCGGGGAGCTGTTTTTT,CASSSQGLGTGELFF,TRBJ2-2,NA,TRBV7-2,NA
TGTGCCACCAGTGACCGGGGCATCTACGAGCAGTACTTC,CATSDRGIYEQYF,TRBJ2-7,NA,TRBV24-1,NA
TGTGCCAGCAGCGCGGGATATATTTACGAGCAGTACTTC,CASSAGYIYEQYF,TRBJ2-7,NA,TRBV7-2,NA
TGTGCCAGCAGCTCGGATCGGGAGCCACGCTTC,CASSSDREPRF,TRBJ2-7,NA,TRBV7-2,NA
TGTGCCAGCAGTTCTACCGGGACAGGGGACTACGAGCAGTACTTC,CASSSTGTGDYEQYF,TRBJ2-7,TRBD1,TRBV12-3/TRBV12-4,NA
TGCAGCGCCAGTGGGGGGGGTACCTACGAGCAGTACTTC,CSASGGGTYEQYF,TRBJ2-7,TRBD2,TRBV20-1,NA
TGCGCCAGCAGCCAAGGGACGGAGCAGTACTTC,CASSQGTEQYF,TRBJ2-7,NA,TRBV4-1,many
TGTGCCAGCAGTTTGGGTCCGACAGTTTTAAACGAGCAGTACTTC,CASSLGPTVLNEQYF,TRBJ2-7,NA,TRBV12-3/TRBV12-4,many
TGTGCCAGCCATAGACAGGTTGGTTCACCCCTCCACTTT,CASHRQVGSPLHF,TRBJ1-6,NA,TRBV2,NA
TGTGCCAGCAGATCGGACAGGGGGCCTTCACCCCTCCACTTT,CASRSDRGPSPLHF,TRBJ1-6,TRBD1,TRBV7-9,NA
TGTGCCAGTAGTCCTACGGGAGTTTCACCCCTCCACTTT,CASSPTGVSPLHF,TRBJ1-6,NA,TRBV19,NA
TGTGCCAGCAGCATGACTAGCGGGGGGGCGTCCTACAATGAGCAGTTCTTC,CASSMTSGGASYNEQFF,TRBJ2-1,TRBD2,TRBV7-6,many
TGCAGCCATGGGGAGCAGTTCTTC,CSHGEQFF,TRBJ2-1,NA,TRBV29-1,NA
TGTGCCTGGGCCCTCGGCGGAGGGGGGGCGGATGGCTACACCTTC,CAWALGGGGADGYTF,TRBJ1-2,NA,TRBV30,NA
TGCAGCGTTGAAGGCCAGCTCCAAGAGACCCAGTACTTC,CSVEGQLQETQYF,TRBJ2-5,NA,TRBV29-1,NA
TGTGCCAGCAGGGGGGTTAGGACTAGCACAGATACGCAGTATTTT,CASRGVRTSTDTQYF,TRBJ2-3,NA,TRBV25-1,NA
TGTGCCAGCAGCCAAGAACCCGGGTTCGGCAAAAACATTCAGTACTTC,CASSQEPGFGKNIQYF,TRBJ2-4,NA,TRBV14,many
TGTGCCACCAGTGATTTGCTGGAGACCCAGTACTTC,CATSDLLETQYF,TRBJ2-5,NA,TRBV24-1,NA
TGTGCCAGCAGGGAAGATGAAAAACTGTTTTTT,CASREDEKLFF,TRBJ1-4,NA,TRBV10-3,NA
TGTGCCAGCAGTTTAATGTCAGGGATGGATAATTCACCCCTCCACTTT,CASSLMSGMDNSPLHF,TRBJ1-6,NA,TRBV27,many
TGCGCCAGCAGTGAAAATGGGATCAATCAGCCCCAGCATTTT,CASSENGINQPQHF,TRBJ1-5,NA,TRBV10-2,NA
TGTGCCAGCAGCTCCCACAGGGGGATGAACACTGAAGCTTTCTTT,CASSSHRGMNTEAFF,TRBJ1-1,TRBD1,TRBV7-2,once
TGTGCCACCAGCAGCCGACTAGCGGGGGCCTACAATGAGCAGTTCTTC,CATSSRLAGAYNEQFF,TRBJ2-1,TRBD2,TRBV15,once
TGTGCCTGGAGTGCACACAATGAGCAGTTCTTC,CAWSAHNEQFF,TRBJ2-1,NA,TRBV30,NA
TGCAGTGCTAGAGTGCTTGGGCTAGCGGGAGATTATACGCAGTATTTT,CSARVLGLAGDYTQYF,TRBJ2-3,TRBD2,TRBV20-1,NA
TGTGCCACCAGCAGAGATCTCAAGCCCCAGCATTTT,CATSRDLKPQHF,TRBJ1-5,NA,TRBV15,NA
TGTGCCAGCAGTGACTCCAGTAGCGCCCACTACAATGAGCAGTTCTTC,CASSDSSSAHYNEQFF,TRBJ2-1,NA,TRBV6-4,many